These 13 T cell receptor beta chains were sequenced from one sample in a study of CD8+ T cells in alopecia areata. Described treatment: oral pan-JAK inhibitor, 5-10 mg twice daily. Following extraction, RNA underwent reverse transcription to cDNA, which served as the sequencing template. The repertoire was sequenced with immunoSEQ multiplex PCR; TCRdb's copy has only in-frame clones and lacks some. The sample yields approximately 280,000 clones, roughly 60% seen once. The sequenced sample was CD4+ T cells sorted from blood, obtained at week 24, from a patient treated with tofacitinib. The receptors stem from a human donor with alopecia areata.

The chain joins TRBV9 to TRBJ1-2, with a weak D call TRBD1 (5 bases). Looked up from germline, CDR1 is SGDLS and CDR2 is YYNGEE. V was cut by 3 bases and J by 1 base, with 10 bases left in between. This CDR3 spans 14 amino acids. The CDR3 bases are TGTGCCAGCAGCGCGCAGGGTTTTAACTATGGCTACACCTTC. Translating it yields CASSAQGFNYGYTF.

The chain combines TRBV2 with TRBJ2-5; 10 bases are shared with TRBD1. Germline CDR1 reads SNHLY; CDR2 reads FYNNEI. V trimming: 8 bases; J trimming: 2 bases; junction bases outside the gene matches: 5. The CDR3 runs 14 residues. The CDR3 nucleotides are TGTGCCAGCTGTTGGACAGGGGGTCAAGAGACCCAGTACTTC. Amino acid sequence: CASCWTGGQETQYF.

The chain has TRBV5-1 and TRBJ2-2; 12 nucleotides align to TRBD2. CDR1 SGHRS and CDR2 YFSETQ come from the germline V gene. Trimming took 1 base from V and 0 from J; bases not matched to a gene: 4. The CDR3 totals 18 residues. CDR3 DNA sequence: TGCGCCAGCAGCTTGACGACTAGCGGGGGCCCGAACACCGGGGAGCTGTTTTTT. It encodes CASSLTTSGGPNTGELFF.

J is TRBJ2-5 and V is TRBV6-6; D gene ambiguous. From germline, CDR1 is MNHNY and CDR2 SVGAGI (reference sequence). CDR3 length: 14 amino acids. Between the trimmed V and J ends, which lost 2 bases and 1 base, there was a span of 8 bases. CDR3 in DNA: TGTGCCAGCAGTTACGGGAAATTCCAAGAGACCCAGTACTTC. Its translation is CASSYGKFQETQYF.

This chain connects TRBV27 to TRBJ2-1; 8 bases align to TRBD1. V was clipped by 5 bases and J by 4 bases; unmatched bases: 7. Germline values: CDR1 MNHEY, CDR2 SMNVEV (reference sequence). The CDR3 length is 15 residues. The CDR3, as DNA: TGTGCCAGCAGTCCCCGACAGGGGAAGTACAATGAGCAGTTCTTC. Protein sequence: CASSPRQGKYNEQFF.

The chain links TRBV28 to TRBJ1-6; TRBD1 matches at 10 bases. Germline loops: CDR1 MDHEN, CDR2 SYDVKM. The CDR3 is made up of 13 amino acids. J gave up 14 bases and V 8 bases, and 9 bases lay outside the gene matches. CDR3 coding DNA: TGTGCCAGCGGAGGGACAGGGGCCCCTTCCCTCCACTTT. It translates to CASGGTGAPSLHF.

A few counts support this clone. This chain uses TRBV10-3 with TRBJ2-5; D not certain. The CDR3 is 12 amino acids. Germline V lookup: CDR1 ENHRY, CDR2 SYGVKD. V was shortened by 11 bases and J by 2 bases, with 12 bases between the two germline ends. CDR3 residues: CASSLSQETQYF. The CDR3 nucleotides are TGTGCCTCGTCACTCAGTCAAGAGACCCAGTACTTC.

CDR3 protein: CASSPLAGVPNEQYF. The CDR3 DNA sequence: TGTGCCAGCAGTCCATTAGCGGGGGTTCCTAACGAGCAGTACTTC. The rearrangement uses TRBV6-6 and TRBJ2-7; 9 bases match TRBD2. The germline V gene has CDR1 MNHNY and CDR2 SVGAGI (reference sequence). CDR3 length: 15 amino acids. Germline trimming cut 5 bases from V and 5 bases from J; bases unmatched to any gene: 10.

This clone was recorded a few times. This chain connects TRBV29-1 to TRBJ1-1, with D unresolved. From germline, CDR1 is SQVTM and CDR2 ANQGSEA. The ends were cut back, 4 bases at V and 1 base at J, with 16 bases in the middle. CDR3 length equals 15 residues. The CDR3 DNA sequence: TGCAGCGTTGGTGGCACGCTTAATACGAACACTGAAGCTTTCTTT. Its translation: CSVGGTLNTNTEAFF.

The CDR3 is CASTNGNYGYTF. CDR3 bases: TGTGCCAGTACGAATGGGAACTATGGCTACACCTTC. The chain recombines TRBV19 with TRBJ1-2; D ambiguous. There are 12 residues in the CDR3. Per the germline V gene, CDR1 is LNHDA and CDR2 is SQIVND (reference sequence). V dropped 7 bases and J dropped 2 bases, with 8 bases sitting between them.

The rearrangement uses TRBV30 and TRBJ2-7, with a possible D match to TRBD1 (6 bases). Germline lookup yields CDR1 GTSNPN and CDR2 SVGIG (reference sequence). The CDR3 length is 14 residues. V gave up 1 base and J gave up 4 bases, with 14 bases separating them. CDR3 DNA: TGTGCCTGGAGTGACAGGGCGGGCTCTTACGAGCAGTACTTC. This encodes CAWSDRAGSYEQYF.

DNA of the CDR3: TGTGCCAGCTCACCTGGAGCGACTCCAGAGTATGGCTACACCTTC. It specifies CASSPGATPEYGYTF. V usage is TRBV18 and J usage is TRBJ1-2; no reliable D call. Trimming removed 3 bases from V and 5 bases from J, with 16 bases in between. The germline CDR1 and CDR2 sequences are KGHSH and LQKENI. This CDR3 is built from 15 residues.

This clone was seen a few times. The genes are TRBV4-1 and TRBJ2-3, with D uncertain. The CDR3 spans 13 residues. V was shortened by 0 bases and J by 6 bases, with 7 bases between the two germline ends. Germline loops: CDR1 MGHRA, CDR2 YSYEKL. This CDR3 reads CASSQEDADTQYF. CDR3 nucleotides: TGCGCCAGCAGCCAAGAGGATGCTGATACGCAGTATTTT.